This is a list of T cell receptor beta chains from one sample in a study of blood T cell repertoires in COVID-19. Here immunoSEQ multiplex PCR was the method, and the copy in TCRdb shows in-frame clones only, minus some. Of more than 250,000 clones detected, more than 70% appear once; the ten largest clones hold about 1.2%. Sequenced: peripheral blood. The receptor set was obtained from a woman in her forties or fifties with acute or convalescent COVID-19. Each CDR3 is given without its conserved first and last residue. Each record gives: clone size, V gene, D gene, CDR3 protein. The D gene is left open where the match is weak. Only part of the rows carry a size: once, few, many, or a class if the clone is expanded.

abundance: -; v_gene: TRBV2; d_gene: TRBD2; CDR3aa: ASRATSGAGPGELF
abundance: -; v_gene: TRBV29-1; d_gene: TRBD2; CDR3aa: SVERPSGRKEQY
abundance: -; v_gene: TRBV24-1; d_gene: -; CDR3aa: ATSVYPVNTGELF
abundance: -; v_gene: TRBV7-9; d_gene: TRBD1; CDR3aa: ASSRTGVRNTIY
abundance: -; v_gene: TRBV19; d_gene: -; CDR3aa: ASSINNRSGNTIY
abundance: few; v_gene: TRBV5-6; d_gene: -; CDR3aa: ASSYGSGRTDTQY
abundance: -; v_gene: TRBV7-2; d_gene: -; CDR3aa: ASSPPMGTGNRRETQY
abundance: few; v_gene: TRBV5-8; d_gene: -; CDR3aa: ASRITGRGANVLT
abundance: -; v_gene: TRBV9; d_gene: TRBD1; CDR3aa: ASSWGQGSGELF
abundance: -; v_gene: TRBV3-1/TRBV3-2; d_gene: -; CDR3aa: ASSLQSSYEQY
abundance: -; v_gene: TRBV3-1/TRBV3-2; d_gene: TRBD1; CDR3aa: ASSQGTGTNTGELF
abundance: -; v_gene: TRBV12-5; d_gene: TRBD1; CDR3aa: ASGWGQGVNTEAF
abundance: -; v_gene: TRBV7-9; d_gene: TRBD1; CDR3aa: ASSLGGQGYEKLF
abundance: -; v_gene: TRBV27; d_gene: -; CDR3aa: ASSLSVGVGETQY
abundance: -; v_gene: TRBV15; d_gene: -; CDR3aa: ATSRVGRGQDEKLF
abundance: -; v_gene: TRBV7-9; d_gene: TRBD1; CDR3aa: ASSSGTDNQPQH
abundance: -; v_gene: TRBV6-2/TRBV6-3; d_gene: TRBD2; CDR3aa: ASTPRGAPNTGELF
abundance: -; v_gene: TRBV11-3; d_gene: TRBD2; CDR3aa: ASSLDGLAGGTYNEQF
abundance: -; v_gene: TRBV4-3; d_gene: TRBD1; CDR3aa: ASSPSYQGAKAGEQY
abundance: -; v_gene: TRBV12-3/TRBV12-4; d_gene: -; CDR3aa: ASEGADYGYT
abundance: -; v_gene: TRBV6-6; d_gene: -; CDR3aa: ASRDSFLSYEQY
abundance: -; v_gene: TRBV6-4; d_gene: -; CDR3aa: ATSEISGPQETQY
abundance: -; v_gene: TRBV9; d_gene: -; CDR3aa: ASSPSGTLYEQY
abundance: -; v_gene: TRBV5-4; d_gene: TRBD2; CDR3aa: ASSPGTSGSEQY
abundance: -; v_gene: TRBV6-2/TRBV6-3; d_gene: TRBD1; CDR3aa: ASSSDRGGRETQY
abundance: -; v_gene: TRBV4-1; d_gene: -; CDR3aa: ASSQTPTQGYGGYT
abundance: -; v_gene: TRBV20-1; d_gene: -; CDR3aa: SASPNYQPQH
abundance: -; v_gene: TRBV27; d_gene: TRBD1; CDR3aa: ASSPHLGQKSRETQY
abundance: few; v_gene: TRBV6-5; d_gene: TRBD2; CDR3aa: ASSKTSGNTGELF
abundance: few; v_gene: TRBV19; d_gene: TRBD1; CDR3aa: ASSMGQGNTEAF
abundance: few; v_gene: TRBV2; d_gene: TRBD1; CDR3aa: ASRLGTGGGYT
abundance: few; v_gene: TRBV30; d_gene: TRBD1; CDR3aa: AWSVGGTGTEAF
abundance: -; v_gene: TRBV7-8; d_gene: TRBD2; CDR3aa: ASFSTSGSPGEQF
abundance: few; v_gene: TRBV4-2; d_gene: -; CDR3aa: ASSQPGQNTGELF
abundance: once; v_gene: TRBV11-2; d_gene: -; CDR3aa: ASTWEGNGYT
abundance: once; v_gene: TRBV18; d_gene: -; CDR3aa: ASSLEQGSAGNTIY
abundance: -; v_gene: TRBV28; d_gene: TRBD1; CDR3aa: ASRRQGEGTEAF